A selection of T cell receptor beta chains follows, all from one sample in a study of T cells after posttransplantation cyclophosphamide. Sequenced by immunoSEQ multiplex PCR; TCRdb stores in-frame clones only, minus some. Of 20,000 to 25,000 clones in the sample, about 84% were seen once. The sequenced material came from PBMCs. The receptors stem from a woman aged 60-70 years with a blood cancer, CMV-positive, and with a related stem cell donor. CDR3s include the opening cysteine and the closing phenylalanine or tryptophan. D genes are given only for firm matches. The size entry is marked missing in some rows and otherwise reads once, few, many or a size class.

13	TRBV27	TRBJ1-2	NA	NA	TGTGCCAGCAGTTTTTCAGGGAACTATGGCTACACCTTC	CASSFSGNYGYTF
14	TRBV5-1	TRBJ1-2	NA	TRBD1	TGCGCCAGCAGCACTGCCGGGACAGGGTTCGGCTACACCTTC	CASSTAGTGFGYTF
15	TRBV5-4	TRBJ2-1	NA	NA	TGTGCCAGCAGCTTGCCCGAGGGGGTCTACAATGAGCAGTTCTTC	CASSLPEGVYNEQFF
13	TRBV5-4	TRBJ1-4	few	NA	TGTGCCAGCAGCTCGGGACTGAGGGAAAAACTGTTTTTT	CASSSGLREKLFF
13	TRBV29-1	TRBJ2-5	few	NA	TGCAGCGTTGAAGCGGAGGCCCAAGAGACCCAGTACTTC	CSVEAEAQETQYF
15	TRBV6-5	TRBJ2-6	NA	NA	TGTGCCAGCAGTTGGGGGGGCTCAGGGGCCAACGTCCTGACTTTC	CASSWGGSGANVLTF
14	TRBV6-1	TRBJ1-1	few	NA	TGTGCCAGCAGTGGATGGACAGTTTTACCTGAAGCTTTCTTT	CASSGWTVLPEAFF
12	TRBV14	TRBJ2-7	NA	NA	TGTGCCAGCAGCCCCCAATCCTACGAGCAGTACTTC	CASSPQSYEQYF
17	TRBV7-9	TRBJ2-1	NA	NA	TGTGCCAGCAGCTTAGCGCTGGGCTATGGCTCCTACAATGAGCAGTTCTTC	CASSLALGYGSYNEQFF
14	TRBV5-1	TRBJ2-7	NA	NA	TGCGCCAGCAGCTTGAGCGCCCTAACGGGCGAGCAGTACTTC	CASSLSALTGEQYF
15	TRBV30	TRBJ1-2	NA	TRBD1	TGTGCCTGGAGTGAAGGGACAGGACATAACTATGGCTACACCTTC	CAWSEGTGHNYGYTF
16	TRBV27	TRBJ2-7	NA	NA	TGTGCCAGCAGTCCCATGCGGCTCGAAAATACCTACGAGCAGTACTTC	CASSPMRLENTYEQYF
14	TRBV27	TRBJ2-7	NA	TRBD2	TGTGCCAGCAGTCCGGGACTAGCGGATTACGAGCAGTACTTC	CASSPGLADYEQYF
14	TRBV5-8	TRBJ2-7	NA	TRBD1	TGTGCCAGCAGCTTGGGACAGGGGGGTTACGAGCAGTACTTC	CASSLGQGGYEQYF
13	TRBV18	TRBJ1-1	NA	NA	TGTGCCAGCTCACAAGCAGGGGTCACTGAAGCTTTCTTT	CASSQAGVTEAFF
17	TRBV7-2	TRBJ1-1	once	NA	TGTGCCAGCAGTCCATTCGGGCCAGGACAGTTTGTGGCTGAAGCTTTCTTT	CASSPFGPGQFVAEAFF
15	TRBV15	TRBJ2-3	NA	TRBD1	TGTGCCACCAGCAGGGACAGGGGGAGCACAGATACGCAGTATTTT	CATSRDRGSTDTQYF
15	TRBV4-1	TRBJ1-1	few	NA	TGCGCCAGCAGCCAACCTGGACATGGGAACACTGAAGCTTTCTTT	CASSQPGHGNTEAFF
18	TRBV5-1	TRBJ1-1	NA	NA	TGCGCCAGCAGCCCCCCGGACAAGCTGAACGGTCTGGCTGAAAAAGCTTTCTTT	CASSPPDKLNGLAEKAFF
16	TRBV23-1	TRBJ2-2	NA	TRBD2	TGCGCCAGCAGTCCGCGGACTAGCGGGAGCACCGGGGAGCTGTTTTTT	CASSPRTSGSTGELFF
14	TRBV14	TRBJ2-7	NA	TRBD2	TGTGCCAGCAGCCACCTAGCGGGAGCTGGGGAGCAGTACTTC	CASSHLAGAGEQYF
12	TRBV6-5	TRBJ2-5	NA	NA	TGTGCCAGCACAGGGGACGGGGAGACCCAGTACTTC	CASTGDGETQYF
15	TRBV28	TRBJ2-3	once	NA	TGTGCCAGCAGGCCATTGGGGGCCGGCGCAGATACGCAGTATTTT	CASRPLGAGADTQYF
13	TRBV6-5	TRBJ1-2	NA	TRBD1	TGTGCCAGCAGGCGGGACAGAAACTATGGCTACACCTTC	CASRRDRNYGYTF
16	TRBV7-9	TRBJ2-3	NA	TRBD2	TGTGCCAGCAGCTTAGGGCCGGGACTAGCGATTCTTAGGCAGTATTTT	CASSLGPGLAILRQYF
18	TRBV9	TRBJ2-1	NA	TRBD2	TGTGCCAGCAGCGTAGAGGGACTAGCACTTCGTCCGTACAATGAGCAGTTCTTC	CASSVEGLALRPYNEQFF
15	TRBV19	TRBJ1-2	NA	TRBD1	TGTGCCAGTAGTCTGCCTCGGACAGGGGACTATGGCTACACCTTC	CASSLPRTGDYGYTF
14	TRBV10-3	TRBJ2-1	NA	TRBD2	TGTGCCATCTCCGGGCGACTAGCGGGAGGTGAGCAGTTCTTC	CAISGRLAGGEQFF
16	TRBV19	TRBJ1-5	NA	TRBD1	TGTGCCAGTAGTCGGTGGACAGGGGGCCGCAATCAGCCCCAGCATTTT	CASSRWTGGRNQPQHF
16	TRBV11-2	TRBJ2-7	NA	NA	TGTGCCAGCAGCTTAGGGTGGTTGGACAGTTCGGGTGAGCAGTACTTC	CASSLGWLDSSGEQYF
12	TRBV27	TRBJ1-4	NA	NA	TGTGCCAGCAGTTTGCCAGGGGAAAAACTGTTTTTT	CASSLPGEKLFF
15	TRBV11-2	TRBJ1-2	NA	TRBD1	TGTGCCAGCAGCTCCCTCCGGGACAGGTCTCCCCGGGTCACCTTC	CASSSLRDRSPRVTF
12	TRBV6-4	TRBJ1-2	NA	NA	TGTGCCAGCAGTGACTCCGTCTATGGCTACACCTTC	CASSDSVYGYTF
15	TRBV6-5	TRBJ1-4	few	TRBD1	TGTGCCAGCAGTTTCGCCGACAGGGAGCACCTGAAACTGTTTTTT	CASSFADREHLKLFF
14	TRBV2	TRBJ1-2	NA	NA	TGTGCCAGCAGTGATCATGGGGCTCTCTATGGCTACACCTTC	CASSDHGALYGYTF
15	TRBV5-1	TRBJ2-7	NA	TRBD1	TGCGCCAGCAGCTCCGGGACAGGGGGCGGGTACGAGCAGTACTTC	CASSSGTGGGYEQYF
16	TRBV6-1	TRBJ2-7	NA	TRBD2	TGTGCCAGCAGTGCCGGACTAGCGGGTTTTGCATACGAGCAGTACTTC	CASSAGLAGFAYEQYF
18	TRBV15	TRBJ2-3	NA	NA	TGTGCCACCAGCAGAGAACCGCCCAAACAGGGATGGACAGATACGCAGTATTTT	CATSREPPKQGWTDTQYF
15	TRBV18	TRBJ1-1	NA	NA	TGTGCCAGCTCACCCCTCGCAGATTTGAACACTGAAGCTTTCTTT	CASSPLADLNTEAFF
15	TRBV7-9	TRBJ2-1	NA	TRBD2	TGTGCCAGCAGCTTAGCCCTGAGCGGGAGAAATGAGCAGTTCTTC	CASSLALSGRNEQFF
19	TRBV4-1	TRBJ2-1	NA	TRBD2	TGCGCCAGCAGCCGAGGACTAGCGGGGACGTGGGTACTATACAATGAGCAGTTCTTC	CASSRGLAGTWVLYNEQFF
14	TRBV18	TRBJ1-3	few	NA	TGTGCCAGCTCACCAGCAGGGGAAGGAAACACCATATATTTT	CASSPAGEGNTIYF
14	TRBV19	TRBJ1-4	few	NA	TGTGCCAGTAACCTGGGGGGGGCTAATGAAAAACTGTTTTTT	CASNLGGANEKLFF
17	TRBV7-9	TRBJ2-2	once	NA	TGTGCCAGCAGCTTCCCTCGGGGTTTGGGGTACACCGGGGAGCTGTTTTTT	CASSFPRGLGYTGELFF
16	TRBV9	TRBJ1-2	NA	NA	TGTGCCAGCAGCGTAGGTTCACAGATTCTTAACTATGGCTACACCTTC	CASSVGSQILNYGYTF